The rows below give T cell receptor beta chains drawn from one sample of a study of CD49a tissue-resident CD8 T cells in human skin. Profiling relied on immunoSEQ multiplex PCR, and the TCRdb table lists in-frame clones only, not all of them. The sample yields 850 to 1,300 clones, about four fifths seen once. Sequencing used CD103- CD8+ T cells sorted from skin dermis. These receptors originate from a human donor in good health. The donor label of this sample is uncertain. The CDR3 runs from the conserved cysteine through the conserved F or W. Each record gives: J gene, D gene, V gene, clone size, CDR3 DNA, CDR3 protein. D genes are given only for firm matches. Only some rows state a clone size, as once, few, many or a class for expanded clones.

J gene: TRBJ1-1; D gene: TRBD1; V gene: TRBV11-2; clone size: -; CDR3 DNA: TGTGCCAGCAGCGAACCGGACAGGGTGAGGACTTTCTTT; CDR3 protein: CASSEPDRVRTFF
J gene: TRBJ2-3; D gene: -; V gene: TRBV11-2; clone size: -; CDR3 DNA: TGTGCCAGCAGCTCATCAGGGATACGGAATACGCAGTATTTT; CDR3 protein: CASSSSGIRNTQYF
J gene: TRBJ2-7; D gene: -; V gene: TRBV2; clone size: large; CDR3 DNA: TGTGCCAGCAGCGGACTTAAAGAGCAGTACTTC; CDR3 protein: CASSGLKEQYF
J gene: TRBJ1-2; D gene: TRBD1; V gene: TRBV5-5; clone size: -; CDR3 DNA: TGTGCCAGTCGTGACAGGGTCGACAAAGGGAACTATGGCTACACCTTC; CDR3 protein: CASRDRVDKGNYGYTF
J gene: TRBJ1-1; D gene: TRBD1; V gene: TRBV7-6; clone size: -; CDR3 DNA: TGTGCCAGCAGCTTAGGGACAGGGGGTTCCCTCAACACTGAAGCTTTCTTT; CDR3 protein: CASSLGTGGSLNTEAFF
J gene: TRBJ1-2; D gene: TRBD1; V gene: TRBV7-9; clone size: -; CDR3 DNA: TGTGCCAGCAGCTTTTTAGGGGGCCTGGGCGGCTACACCTTC; CDR3 protein: CASSFLGGLGGYTF
J gene: TRBJ1-1; D gene: -; V gene: TRBV4-1; clone size: -; CDR3 DNA: TGCGCCAGCAGCCATCCCGGACAGAACACTGAAGCTTTCTTT; CDR3 protein: CASSHPGQNTEAFF
J gene: TRBJ1-5; D gene: TRBD1; V gene: TRBV7-9; clone size: -; CDR3 DNA: TGTGCCAGCAGCTTAGAGTGGACAGGAGGATTAACGCCCCAGCATTTT; CDR3 protein: CASSLEWTGGLTPQHF
J gene: TRBJ1-2; D gene: TRBD1; V gene: TRBV19; clone size: -; CDR3 DNA: TGTGCCAGTAGTGCCCGGGACAGGGGGCGTCGGGGCTACACCTTC; CDR3 protein: CASSARDRGRRGYTF
J gene: TRBJ1-1; D gene: -; V gene: TRBV7-3; clone size: few; CDR3 DNA: TGTGCCAGCAGCTCTTACAAGAACACTGAAGCTTTCTTT; CDR3 protein: CASSSYKNTEAFF
J gene: TRBJ2-7; D gene: TRBD2; V gene: TRBV6-1; clone size: -; CDR3 DNA: TGTGCCAGCAGTGAAGCGGCGGCTAGCGGAAACTACGAGCAGTACTTC; CDR3 protein: CASSEAAASGNYEQYF
J gene: TRBJ2-1; D gene: TRBD1; V gene: TRBV25-1; clone size: -; CDR3 DNA: TGTGCCAGCAGCCGGGACAGGGGGTTCCCGACCTCCTACAATGAGCAGTTCTTC; CDR3 protein: CASSRDRGFPTSYNEQFF
J gene: TRBJ2-2; D gene: -; V gene: TRBV7-7; clone size: -; CDR3 DNA: TGTGCCAGCAGCTCCCTCAGGGGCGAGAACACCGGGGAGCTGTTTTTT; CDR3 protein: CASSSLRGENTGELFF
J gene: TRBJ2-1; D gene: TRBD2; V gene: TRBV10-1; clone size: -; CDR3 DNA: TGCGCCAGCAGTGCGCGGGAGCGGAATGAGCAGTTCTTC; CDR3 protein: CASSARERNEQFF
J gene: TRBJ2-7; D gene: -; V gene: TRBV7-8; clone size: -; CDR3 DNA: TGTGCCAGCACCTCAGGCTCCTACGAGCAGTACTTC; CDR3 protein: CASTSGSYEQYF
J gene: TRBJ2-1; D gene: TRBD2; V gene: TRBV10-1; clone size: -; CDR3 DNA: TGCGCCAGCAGTGAGTCGAAGCGGGGGAGCTCCTACAATGAGCAGTTCTTC; CDR3 protein: CASSESKRGSSYNEQFF
J gene: TRBJ2-1; D gene: -; V gene: TRBV27; clone size: -; CDR3 DNA: TGTGCCAGCAGCGACTTGTCCTCCTACAATGAGCAGTTCTTC; CDR3 protein: CASSDLSSYNEQFF
J gene: TRBJ2-7; D gene: TRBD2; V gene: TRBV5-1; clone size: -; CDR3 DNA: TGCGCCAGCAGCTGGAGCGGGACTCGGGCCTACGAGCAGTACTTC; CDR3 protein: CASSWSGTRAYEQYF
J gene: TRBJ2-1; D gene: TRBD1; V gene: TRBV15; clone size: -; CDR3 DNA: TGTGCCACCGGACCCAGGGGGAGTGGCGATGAGCAGTTCTTC; CDR3 protein: CATGPRGSGDEQFF
J gene: TRBJ2-7; D gene: -; V gene: TRBV6-5; clone size: once; CDR3 DNA: TGTGCCAGCAGGGTCGGGACACGGCCGTCCGAGCAGTACTTC; CDR3 protein: CASRVGTRPSEQYF
J gene: TRBJ2-7; D gene: -; V gene: TRBV5-1; clone size: -; CDR3 DNA: TGCGCCAGCACCCCCGGTGGGAGCGGCGTCCCCAATACCTACGAGCAGTACTTC; CDR3 protein: CASTPGGSGVPNTYEQYF
J gene: TRBJ2-7; D gene: TRBD1; V gene: TRBV19; clone size: -; CDR3 DNA: TGTGCCAGTAGTCCCGGACAGGGGGGAGGATACGAGCAGTACTTC; CDR3 protein: CASSPGQGGGYEQYF
J gene: TRBJ1-1; D gene: TRBD1; V gene: TRBV27; clone size: -; CDR3 DNA: TGTGCCAGCAGTTTATGGACAGGGTCTGGCACTGAAGCTTTCTTT; CDR3 protein: CASSLWTGSGTEAFF
J gene: TRBJ2-7; D gene: TRBD1; V gene: TRBV2; clone size: -; CDR3 DNA: TGTGCCAGCAGGGGGACAGGGACGCTCGAGCAGTACTTC; CDR3 protein: CASRGTGTLEQYF
J gene: TRBJ2-3; D gene: -; V gene: TRBV9; clone size: -; CDR3 DNA: TGTGCCAGCAGCCCCTTGGAAGAGGTTACGCAGTATTTT; CDR3 protein: CASSPLEEVTQYF
J gene: TRBJ1-1; D gene: -; V gene: TRBV6-6; clone size: few; CDR3 DNA: TGTGCCAGCAGTTCCCCCTCACGGGACTCTGAAGCTTTCTTT; CDR3 protein: CASSSPSRDSEAFF
J gene: TRBJ2-7; D gene: -; V gene: TRBV7-8; clone size: -; CDR3 DNA: TGTGCCAGCAGCTTAGAGGCGGGACCGTCCCCTTACGAGCAGTACTTC; CDR3 protein: CASSLEAGPSPYEQYF
J gene: TRBJ2-5; D gene: TRBD1; V gene: TRBV19; clone size: -; CDR3 DNA: TGTGCCAGTAGTGAATACAGGGGACCAAGGGCCCAGTACTTC; CDR3 protein: CASSEYRGPRAQYF
J gene: TRBJ2-1; D gene: TRBD2; V gene: TRBV5-1; clone size: -; CDR3 DNA: TGCGCCAGCAGCTTCAGAGCGGGAGGCAGGGAGCAGTTCTTC; CDR3 protein: CASSFRAGGREQFF
J gene: TRBJ1-6; D gene: -; V gene: TRBV4-1; clone size: once; CDR3 DNA: TGCGCCAGCAGCCAAGATAACTGGTATAATTCACCCCTCCACTTT; CDR3 protein: CASSQDNWYNSPLHF
J gene: TRBJ2-1; D gene: TRBD2; V gene: TRBV9; clone size: -; CDR3 DNA: TGTGCCAGCAGCGTAGGGACTAGCGGAACCTACAATGAGCAGTTCTTC; CDR3 protein: CASSVGTSGTYNEQFF
J gene: TRBJ2-7; D gene: -; V gene: TRBV4-2; clone size: -; CDR3 DNA: TGTGCCAGCAGCCAAGAACTTACCTACGAGCAGTACTTC; CDR3 protein: CASSQELTYEQYF
J gene: TRBJ2-7; D gene: TRBD2; V gene: TRBV4-1; clone size: -; CDR3 DNA: TGCGCCAGCAGCCGCAAAATTGGACTAGCGGGAGCTTGGGAGCAGTACTTC; CDR3 protein: CASSRKIGLAGAWEQYF
J gene: TRBJ2-7; D gene: TRBD1; V gene: TRBV27; clone size: -; CDR3 DNA: TGTGCCAGCAGTTTAGCGGGACAGGGGGCTTTCTACGAGCAGTACTTC; CDR3 protein: CASSLAGQGAFYEQYF
J gene: TRBJ1-2; D gene: TRBD1; V gene: TRBV30; clone size: -; CDR3 DNA: TGTGCCTGGAGTGGCCCTGGACAGGGGTCCCAAGCTAACTATGGCTACACCTTC; CDR3 protein: CAWSGPGQGSQANYGYTF
J gene: TRBJ2-4; D gene: TRBD2; V gene: TRBV4-1; clone size: -; CDR3 DNA: TGCGCCAGCAGCCAAGATATGACTAGCGGACTGACATTTACCGAAGGGCAGTACTTC; CDR3 protein: CASSQDMTSGLTFTEGQYF
J gene: TRBJ2-1; D gene: TRBD2; V gene: TRBV5-5; clone size: large; CDR3 DNA: TGTGCCAGCACCTCCGTAGCGGGCAGCAATGAGCAGTTCTTC; CDR3 protein: CASTSVAGSNEQFF
J gene: TRBJ2-2; D gene: -; V gene: TRBV4-1; clone size: -; CDR3 DNA: TGCGCCAGCAGCCAAGAGGACAATCCCGGGGAGCTGTTTTTT; CDR3 protein: CASSQEDNPGELFF
J gene: TRBJ1-5; D gene: -; V gene: TRBV19; clone size: few; CDR3 DNA: TGTGCCAGTAGTAACCCGCGGAGGGCCTATAGCAATCAGCCCCAGCATTTT; CDR3 protein: CASSNPRRAYSNQPQHF
J gene: TRBJ1-1; D gene: -; V gene: TRBV10-3; clone size: -; CDR3 DNA: TGTGCCATCTGGGGGGGCACTGAAGCTTTCTTT; CDR3 protein: CAIWGGTEAFF
J gene: TRBJ1-1; D gene: -; V gene: TRBV19; clone size: large; CDR3 DNA: TGTGCCAGTAGTACCCCGGACAGCCTTAACACTGAAGCTTTCTTT; CDR3 protein: CASSTPDSLNTEAFF
J gene: TRBJ2-1; D gene: TRBD1; V gene: TRBV9; clone size: -; CDR3 DNA: TGTGCCAGCAGCCCCCAGGGGACAGGTTCCTACAATGAGCAGTTCTTC; CDR3 protein: CASSPQGTGSYNEQFF
J gene: TRBJ2-1; D gene: TRBD2; V gene: TRBV14; clone size: -; CDR3 DNA: TGTGCCAGCAGCCCCCCCCAGGGTAGCGGGATTAGCTCCTACAATGAGCAGTTCTTC; CDR3 protein: CASSPPQGSGISSYNEQFF
J gene: TRBJ2-7; D gene: TRBD2; V gene: TRBV28; clone size: few; CDR3 DNA: TGTGCCAGCAGTTTCCCCACAGGACTAGCCGACGACTCCTACGAGCAGTACTTC; CDR3 protein: CASSFPTGLADDSYEQYF
J gene: TRBJ2-7; D gene: -; V gene: TRBV29-1; clone size: -; CDR3 DNA: TGCAGCGTTGGGGGAAGGACTACTAGTGTTGGCTCCTACGAGCAGTACTTC; CDR3 protein: CSVGGRTTSVGSYEQYF
J gene: TRBJ2-7; D gene: TRBD1; V gene: TRBV5-1; clone size: -; CDR3 DNA: TGCGCCAGCAGCCTCCGGGACAGGGGGCTAGGCGAGCAGTACTTC; CDR3 protein: CASSLRDRGLGEQYF
J gene: TRBJ2-5; D gene: TRBD2; V gene: TRBV18; clone size: few; CDR3 DNA: TGTGCCAGCTCACCCCCCAGGAGCGGGAGTCGTGAGACCCAGTACTTC; CDR3 protein: CASSPPRSGSRETQYF
J gene: TRBJ2-7; D gene: -; V gene: TRBV2; clone size: -; CDR3 DNA: TGTGCCAGCAGTTGGGGGACTGGTTACGAGCAGTACTTC; CDR3 protein: CASSWGTGYEQYF
J gene: TRBJ2-7; D gene: -; V gene: TRBV9; clone size: few; CDR3 DNA: TGTGCCAGCAGCGTCGGGACAACCTTTGGGGAGCAGTACTTC; CDR3 protein: CASSVGTTFGEQYF
J gene: TRBJ2-3; D gene: TRBD1; V gene: TRBV5-1; clone size: once; CDR3 DNA: TGCGCCAGCAGCCAGACCTGGGGGACAGTATACACAGATACGCAGTATTTT; CDR3 protein: CASSQTWGTVYTDTQYF